The clone carrying this T cell receptor beta chain was detected a few times. Authors' processing steps: Nucleated cell number was recorded as an estimate derived from reference gene primer amplification. TCRdb's copy holds only in-frame clones and misses some; the assay was immunoSEQ multiplex PCR. That table furnishes V, J and clone size, whereas the DNA furnished D and trimming. The table includes tens of thousands of clones, roughly nine tenths detected once. This record belongs to a study of blood T cell repertoires in COVID-19. As for the study in general: Acute and convalescent COVID-19 specimens originated in the United States, Italy and Spain.

The source is a man aged 65-85 years with active COVID-19. Material: peripheral blood.

The CDR3 DNA reads TGTGCCATCAGTGAGTGGGAGACAGGGGTCCAAGAGACCCAGTACTTC. Protein product: CAISEWETGVQETQYF. This rearrangement joins TRBV10-3 to TRBJ2-5, with 8 bases matching TRBD1. The ends lost 1 base at V and 1 base at J; junction bases unmatched: 5. The CDR3 length is 16 residues. CDR1 ENHRY and CDR2 SYGVKD come from the germline V gene.